Here is one T cell receptor beta chain with its context. The data were taken from a study of blood T cell repertoires in COVID-19. The repertoire was sequenced with immunoSEQ multiplex PCR; TCRdb's copy has only in-frame clones and lacks some. The sample carries 200,000 to 300,000 clones, about 89% recorded once. V was clipped by 6 bases and J by 0 bases, with 9 bases between them. Germline V gene lookup returns CDR1 LNHDA and CDR2 SQIVND (reference sequence). The CDR3 extends over 15 amino acids. The chain is built from TRBV19 and TRBJ1-6; D unclear. This sequence was found in a woman aged 18-35 years who had recovered from COVID-19. The specimen was PBMCs or T cells enriched from blood (not recorded which). The CDR3: CASSFESSYNSPLHF. The CDR3 DNA sequence: TGTGCCAGTAGCTTCGAGAGCTCCTATAATTCACCCCTCCACTTT. The entire variable domain, with the rest obtained from reference TRBV19 and TRBJ1-6, is as follows: DGGITQSPKYLFRKEGQNVTLSCEQNLNHDAMYWYRQDPGQGLRLIYYSQIVNDFQKGDIAEGYSVSREKKESFPLTVTSAQKNPTAFYLCASSFESSYNSPLHFGNGTRLTVT.